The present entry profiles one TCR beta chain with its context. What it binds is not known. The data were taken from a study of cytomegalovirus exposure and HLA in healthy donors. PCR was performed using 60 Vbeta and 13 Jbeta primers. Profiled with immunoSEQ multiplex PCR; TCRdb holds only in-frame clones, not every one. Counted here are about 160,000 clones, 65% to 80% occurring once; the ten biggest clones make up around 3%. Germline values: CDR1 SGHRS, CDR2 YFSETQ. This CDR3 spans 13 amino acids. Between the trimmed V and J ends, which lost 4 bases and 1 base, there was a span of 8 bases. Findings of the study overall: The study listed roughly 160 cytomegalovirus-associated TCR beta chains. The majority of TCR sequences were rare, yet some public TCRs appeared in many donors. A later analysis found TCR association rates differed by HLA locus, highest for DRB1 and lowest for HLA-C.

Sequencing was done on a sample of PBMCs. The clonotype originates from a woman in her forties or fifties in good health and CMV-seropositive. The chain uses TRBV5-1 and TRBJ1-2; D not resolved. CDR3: CASSIQRNYGYTF. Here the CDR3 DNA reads TGCGCCAGCAGCATTCAGCGTAACTATGGCTACACCTTC.